The 20 T cell receptor beta chains reported below all come from one sample, sequenced in a study of blood T cell repertoires in COVID-19. Clones were read by immunoSEQ multiplex PCR, and TCRdb kept only the in-frame ones, dropping some. The profile shows tens of thousands of clones, more than 75% of them singletons. Sequencing was performed on peripheral blood. These receptor sequences come from a man aged 45-65 years with active COVID-19.

The rearrangement uses TRBV6-4 and TRBJ1-1; D is perhaps TRBD1 (6 bases). This CDR3 has 14 amino acids. The V end lost 6 bases, the J end lost 1 base, and 12 bases lay between the germline ends. Germline CDR1 MRHNA, CDR2 SNTAGT. DNA for the CDR3: TGTGCCAGCAGGGGAGACAGGCGGAACACTGAAGCTTTCTTT. It translates to CASRGDRRNTEAFF.

The V call is TRBV4-3, the J call TRBJ2-5, with TRBD2 matching over 9 bases. The J segment lost 1 base and the V segment lost 4 bases, leaving 4 bases of the junction unmatched. Germline values: CDR1 LGHNA, CDR2 YSLEER. The CDR3 has 15 amino acids. The DNA of the CDR3 is TGCGCCAGCAGCCGGCGACTAGCGGTCCAAGAGACCCAGTACTTC. This translates into CASSRRLAVQETQYF.

The rearrangement joins TRBV15 to TRBJ2-7; D might be TRBD1 (5 bases). CDR3 size: 15 residues. V lost 0 bases and J 0 bases, leaving 9 bases between the germline ends. Germline CDR1 reads LNHNV; CDR2 reads YYDKDF (reference sequence). The CDR3 nucleotides are TGTGCCACCAGCAGAGAAAGGGGAACCTCCTACGAGCAGTACTTC. Its protein product is CATSRERGTSYEQYF. Full variable domain (rest looked up from reference TRBV15 and TRBJ2-7): DAMVIQNPRYQVTQFGKPVTLSCSQTLNHNVMYWYQQKSSQAPKLLFHYYDKDFNNEADTPDNFQSRRPNTSFCFLDIRSPGLGDTAMYLCATSRERGTSYEQYFGPGTRLTVT.

The chain links TRBV28 to TRBJ2-7; D is ambiguous. V was shortened by 3 bases and J by 0 bases, with 9 bases between the two germline ends. Germline-derived CDR1 and CDR2 are MDHEN and SYDVKM. The CDR3 runs 14 residues. Here the CDR3 DNA reads TGTGCCAGCAGTTTTACCCCCAGCTCCTACGAGCAGTACTTC. It specifies CASSFTPSSYEQYF.

This clone came up once. This rearrangement joins TRBV29-1 to TRBJ2-1; TRBD2 is a possible D gene (5 bases). V was clipped by 8 bases and J by 5 bases, with 16 bases between them. CDR1 is SQVTM, CDR2 ANQGSEA, per germline. The length of the CDR3 is 13 residues. The CDR3 spells CSTLRARDNEQFF. DNA for the CDR3: TGCAGCACCCTGCGGGCCCGGGACAATGAGCAGTTCTTC.

This clone was detected only a few times. The chain uses TRBV7-9 and TRBJ2-5; D gene unclear. CDR3 length: 14 amino acids. Trimming removed 5 bases from V and 1 base from J, with 11 bases in between. The germline gives CDR1 SEHNR, CDR2 FQNEAQ (reference sequence). CDR3 sequence reads: CASSRALSQETQYF. The CDR3 region has the DNA TGTGCCAGCAGCCGTGCACTAAGCCAAGAGACCCAGTACTTC.

This clone has a single count. This sequence joins TRBV4-3 and TRBJ2-2, with 12 bases identical to TRBD2. The junction had 17 bases not matched to a gene; V was cut back by 4 bases and J by 2 bases. The CDR3 is 21 amino acids. Germline V gene lookup returns CDR1 LGHNA and CDR2 YSLEER. The CDR3 is CASSPRYVLAGGQKNTGELFF. The CDR3 nucleotides are TGCGCCAGCAGCCCTCGTTACGTGCTAGCGGGAGGGCAAAAAAACACCGGGGAGCTGTTTTTT.

The genes are TRBV6-5 and TRBJ1-2; D ambiguous. There are 13 residues in the CDR3. CDR1 MNHEY and CDR2 SVGAGI come from the germline V gene. The V end was cut by 0 bases, the J end by 6 bases, with 8 bases between. The DNA for the CDR3 is TGTGCCAGCAGTTACTCACCGGGTGATGGCTACACCTTC. It is translated as CASSYSPGDGYTF.

This clone was counted only a few times. The chain couples TRBV18 to TRBJ2-7; D may be TRBD1 (6 bases). This CDR3 has 13 amino acids. The V gene's germline CDR1 is KGHSH and CDR2 LQKENI. Trimming left V 5 bases short and J 1 base short, with 9 bases between. In nucleotides, the CDR3 is TGTGCCAGCTCATCTACAGGGTCCTACGAGCAGTACTTC. It translates to CASSSTGSYEQYF.

V is TRBV2 and J is TRBJ2-7; 9 nucleotides match TRBD2. CDR3 length equals 12 residues. After removal of 9 bases from V and 4 bases from J, the junction contained 4 bases not matched to a gene. CDR1 and CDR2 (germline): SNHLY, FYNNEI. CDR3 sequence (DNA): TGTGCCAGTAGCGGGGGTATTTACGAGCAGTACTTC. Translating gives CASSGGIYEQYF.

The gene calls are TRBV6-4 and TRBJ1-2, with 9 bases lining up with TRBD1. Germline lookup yields CDR1 MRHNA and CDR2 SNTAGT. V gave up 5 bases and J gave up 8 bases; unmatched junction bases: 15. This CDR3 comprises 16 residues. The DNA of the CDR3 is TGTGCCAGCAGTCGGGAGGGACAGGGATCTTTCCGGGGCTACACCTTC. As protein: CASSREGQGSFRGYTF.

The chain couples TRBV7-6 to TRBJ1-4; D is possibly TRBD1 (6 bases). The V end was cut by 1 base, the J end by 5 bases, with 8 bases between. Germline CDR1 and CDR2: SGHVS and FNYEAQ. The CDR3 is made up of 14 amino acids. CDR3 in amino acids: CASSLGGPNEKLFF. CDR3 DNA: TGTGCCAGCAGCTTAGGGGGGCCAAATGAAAAACTGTTTTTT.

The chain carries TRBV19 and TRBJ2-2; unclear D gene. The CDR3 has 13 residues. Trimming took 5 bases from V and 3 from J, leaving 7 bases between them. The V gene's germline CDR1 is LNHDA and CDR2 SQIVND (reference sequence). The CDR3 DNA sequence: TGTGCCAGTAGTTTGCAGGACACCGGGGAGCTGTTTTTT. Amino acid sequence: CASSLQDTGELFF.

The genes are TRBV7-9 and TRBJ1-3, with TRBD1 matching 10 bases. Germline lookup yields CDR1 SEHNR and CDR2 FQNEAQ (reference sequence). The V segment lost 0 bases and the J segment 2 bases; nucleotides outside the gene matches: 7. The CDR3 has 18 amino acids. CDR3 sequence: CASSLAGQGIGTGNTIYF. CDR3 DNA sequence: TGTGCCAGCAGCTTAGCGGGACAGGGGATTGGGACTGGAAACACCATATATTTT. Full variable domain (missing parts from reference TRBV7-9 and TRBJ1-3): DTGVSQNPRHKITKRGQNVTFRCDPISEHNRLYWYRQTLGQGPEFLTYFQNEAQLEKSRLLSDRFSAERPKGSFSTLEIQRTEQGDSAMYLCASSLAGQGIGTGNTIYFGEGSWLTVV.

This clone has more than one count but fewer than ten. The chain uses TRBV9 and TRBJ2-7; 9 bases map to TRBD2. CDR3 size: 15 residues. V lost 3 bases, J lost 7 bases, and 11 bases stayed unmatched. Germline values: CDR1 SGDLS, CDR2 YYNGEE. CDR3 nucleotides: TGTGCCAGCAGCGCCAAACCGGGACTAGCCCCAGAGCAGTACTTC. It specifies CASSAKPGLAPEQYF.

DNA of the CDR3: TGTGCCAGCAGCGTAGCGGAGACAGGGGGCGGGGGCTACACCTTC. Protein sequence: CASSVAETGGGGYTF. The rearrangement links TRBV9 to TRBJ1-2; TRBD1 matches 10 bases. The CDR3 runs 15 residues. Per the germline V gene, CDR1 is SGDLS and CDR2 is YYNGEE. Unmatched junction bases numbered 7, after V lost 0 bases and J lost 8 bases.

V gene TRBV30 combines with J gene TRBJ1-6; TRBD1 agrees at 11 bases. This CDR3 has 15 amino acids. The germline gives CDR1 GTSNPN, CDR2 SVGIG (reference sequence). The V and J ends lost 2 bases and 7 bases, in that order; junction bases with no gene match: 4. The CDR3 DNA reads as TGTGCCTGGAGTACCGGGACAGGGGGAAATTCACCCCTCCACTTT. This gives the protein CAWSTGTGGNSPLHF.

The CDR3: CASSLGDVLTF. The CDR3 nucleotides are TGTGCCAGCAGCTTAGGGGACGTCCTGACTTTC. The chain is built from TRBV3-1 (or the pseudogene TRBV3-2) and TRBJ2-6; D is perhaps TRBD1 (5 bases). The CDR3 runs 11 residues. Germline V CDR1 and CDR2: LGHDT, YNNKEL (reference sequence). The V gene lost 5 bases and the J gene lost 11 bases, with 7 bases spanning the gap.

The CDR3 sequence: CASSQDRVNSPLHF. CDR3 DNA: TGCGCCAGCAGCCAAGACAGGGTAAACTCACCCCTCCACTTT. The J gene is TRBJ1-6, the V gene TRBV4-3, with a tentative D call TRBD1 (5 bases). V was shortened by 0 bases and J by 10 bases, with 10 bases between the two germline ends. CDR1 and CDR2 (germline): LGHNA, YSLEER. CDR3 length equals 14 residues.

The V call is TRBV7-2, the J call TRBJ2-6, with D tentatively TRBD1 (6 bases). Between the trimmed V and J ends, which lost 6 bases and 0 bases, there was a span of 12 bases. Germline values: CDR1 SGHTA, CDR2 FQGNSA. The CDR3 loop spans 16 amino acids. The CDR3 DNA sequence: TGTGCCAGCAGTCTAGGACAGACCTCTGGGGCCAACGTCCTGACTTTC. Its protein product is CASSLGQTSGANVLTF.